This T cell receptor (beta chain) derives from a study of blood T cell repertoires in COVID-19. Whole-study context: Some COVID-19 samples were acute and others convalescent; all came from the United States, Italy and Spain. T cells, B-cell-depleted T cells, or PBMCs provided the cDNA or gDNA that served as material.

Original methodology: Quantification of nucleated cells was approximated via reference gene primer amplification. The protocol was immunoSEQ multiplex PCR, while the TCRdb copy is restricted to in-frame clones and leaves out a portion. V and J calls and clone size are those listed in that table; D and trimming were worked out from the DNA. In the table there are some 70,000 clones, around 87% of which are singletons. Sequencing input: peripheral blood. This TCR was sampled from a man in his fifties with active COVID-19.

CDR3: CASSRSRNYGYTF. DNA of the CDR3: TGTGCCAGCAGCCGGAGCCGCAACTATGGCTACACCTTC. V usage is TRBV3-1 (or the pseudogene TRBV3-2) and J usage is TRBJ1-2; D not resolved. CDR1 and CDR2 (germline): LGHDT, YNNKEL (reference sequence). This CDR3 comprises 13 residues. Deletions cut 4 bases from V and 2 bases from J, with 8 bases between.